The 28 T cell receptor beta chains given below trace back to one sample, sequenced in a study of blood T cell repertoires in COVID-19. Profiling relied on immunoSEQ multiplex PCR, and the TCRdb table lists in-frame clones only, not all of them. Found here are about 70,000 clones, 80% to 90% of them singletons; the top ten hold approximately 2.5%. Sample: peripheral blood. The receptors derive from a human donor in a cohort sampled during active COVID-19.

This chain links TRBV30 with TRBJ2-1; 9 bases are a match to TRBD2. Germline trimming cut 5 bases from V and 6 bases from J; bases unmatched to any gene: 14. There are 16 residues in the CDR3. The germline V gene has CDR1 GTSNPN and CDR2 SVGIG (reference sequence). CDR3 bases: TGTGCCTGGTTAACGTACGCGGGGGGGCGCTTCAATGAGCAGTTCTTC. Amino acid sequence: CAWLTYAGGRFNEQFF.

The V gene is TRBV5-4, the J gene TRBJ2-7, with TRBD2 as a possible D gene (6 bases). The germline gives CDR1 SGHNT, CDR2 YYREEE (reference sequence). This CDR3 has 16 residues. V lost 0 bases, J lost 2 bases, and 15 bases lay in between. For the CDR3, the DNA is TGTGCCAGCAGCTTGGATGTTGGTTGGGGGGCCTACGAGCAGTACTTC. This sequence encodes CASSLDVGWGAYEQYF.

The chain recombines TRBV5-6 with TRBJ2-2; 10 bases are shared with TRBD2. V was pared by 2 bases and J by 5 bases, with 6 bases of the junction left unmatched. From germline, CDR1 is SGHDT and CDR2 YYEEEE. CDR3 length: 16 amino acids. Here the CDR3 DNA reads TGTGCCAGCAGCTTTACCCCTAGCGGGGGAACCGGGGAGCTGTTTTTT. Residues: CASSFTPSGGTGELFF.

The chain combines TRBV3-1 (or the pseudogene TRBV3-2) with TRBJ1-2; D unresolved. Germline lookup yields CDR1 LGHDT and CDR2 YNNKEL (reference sequence). Deletions cut 0 bases from V and 13 bases from J, with 15 bases between. CDR3 size: 13 residues. CDR3 in DNA: TGTGCCAGCAGCCAAGACCCCGACTCGAACCCCACCTTC. Translated, it gives CASSQDPDSNPTF.

The J gene is TRBJ1-2, the V gene TRBV9, with 8 bases lining up with TRBD1. The CDR3 totals 15 residues. Germline CDR1 reads SGDLS; CDR2 reads YYNGEE. V shed 1 base and J 4 bases; nucleotides not matched to a gene: 6. The chain's CDR3 is CASSVQGATSYGYTF. DNA for the CDR3: TGTGCCAGCAGCGTACAGGGGGCCACTTCCTATGGCTACACCTTC.

The chain has TRBV3-1 (or the pseudogene TRBV3-2) and TRBJ2-1; the D gene is possibly TRBD2 (7 bases). Germline lookup yields CDR1 LGHDT and CDR2 YNNKEL (reference sequence). The CDR3 sequence is 17 residues long. The ends were cut back, 0 bases at V and 3 bases at J, with 15 bases in the middle. The CDR3 sequence is CASSQDWEGGDYNEQFF. CDR3 nucleotide sequence: TGTGCCAGCAGCCAAGATTGGGAAGGGGGGGACTACAATGAGCAGTTCTTC.

V is TRBV18 and J is TRBJ1-1; D might be TRBD1 (6 bases). The CDR3 has 19 amino acids. Germline values: CDR1 KGHSH, CDR2 LQKENI. Deletions cut 2 bases from V and 3 bases from J, with 25 bases between. The DNA of the CDR3 is TGTGCCAGCTCACCATACGCACCTTACGATCACAAGGGGGACACTGAAGCTTTCTTT. Translation gives CASSPYAPYDHKGDTEAFF.

V gene TRBV28 combines with J gene TRBJ1-3; 7 positions agree with TRBD1. The CDR3 loop spans 14 amino acids. V lost 7 bases to trimming and J lost 4 bases; unmatched junction nucleotides: 7. Germline CDR1 and CDR2: MDHEN and SYDVKM. CDR3 DNA: TGTGCCAGCATTGGGGACAGTTACGGAAACACCATATATTTT. This gives the protein CASIGDSYGNTIYF.

For the CDR3, the DNA is TGTGCCTGGGACAGGTGGGCCGGGGAGCTGTTTTTT. This sequence encodes CAWDRWAGELFF. The V call is TRBV30, the J call TRBJ2-2; the D gene is possibly TRBD1 (6 bases). V was cut by 5 bases and J by 6 bases, with 10 bases left in between. This CDR3 is built from 12 residues. The V gene's germline CDR1 is GTSNPN and CDR2 SVGIG (reference sequence).

The gene calls are TRBV16 and TRBJ2-5, with TRBD2 identical over 7 bases. This CDR3 spans 16 amino acids. Germline V gene data show CDR1 as KGHSY and CDR2 as FQNENV. Trimming cost V 0 bases and J 4 bases; bases outside gene matches: 8. The CDR3 spells CASSQSGGDSAETQYF. Here the CDR3 DNA reads TGTGCCAGCAGCCAATCGGGGGGGGACTCAGCAGAGACCCAGTACTTC.

DNA of the CDR3: TGCGCCAGCAGCCCAACGACAGGGATCGCTGGAAACACCATATATTTT. Protein product: CASSPTTGIAGNTIYF. The J gene is TRBJ1-3, the V gene TRBV5-1; 7 bases align to TRBD1. The V gene end was trimmed by 4 bases and the J gene end by 2 bases; junction bases not matched to a gene: 9. The CDR3 covers 16 residues. Per the germline V gene, CDR1 is SGHRS and CDR2 is YFSETQ.

Written as DNA, the CDR3 is TGTGCCAGCAGTGGCGGAGGGGTCCACAATGAGCAGTTCTTC. Its translation is CASSGGGVHNEQFF. The rearrangement links TRBV28 to TRBJ2-1, with D possibly matching TRBD2 (6 bases). The CDR3 sequence is 14 residues long. Germline CDR1 reads MDHEN; CDR2 reads SYDVKM. V shed 5 bases and J shed 5 bases, with 13 bases lying between them.

The chain recombines TRBV7-9 with TRBJ2-2; 9 bases fit TRBD1. This CDR3 region has 18 residues. Unmatched junction bases numbered 16, after V lost 5 bases and J lost 6 bases. Looked up from germline, CDR1 is SEHNR and CDR2 is FQNEAQ (reference sequence). This chain's CDR3 is CASSPAEGQGIRAGELFF. The CDR3 nucleotides are TGTGCCAGCAGCCCAGCCGAGGGACAGGGAATTAGAGCCGGGGAGCTGTTTTTT. Drawing the rest from reference TRBV7-9 and TRBJ2-2, the complete variable domain is DTGVSQNPRHKITKRGQNVTFRCDPISEHNRLYWYRQTLGQGPEFLTYFQNEAQLEKSRLLSDRFSAERPKGSFSTLEIQRTEQGDSAMYLCASSPAEGQGIRAGELFFGEGSRLTVL.

This chain uses TRBV3-1 (or the pseudogene TRBV3-2) with TRBJ1-1; TRBD1 aligns across 7 bases. The CDR3 is 13 residues long. The V segment lost 4 bases and the J segment 4 bases; nucleotides outside the gene matches: 3. CDR1 is LGHDT and CDR2 is YNNKEL in the germline V gene (reference sequence). Here the CDR3 DNA reads TGTGCCAGCAGCCGACAGGGTGCCACTGAAGCTTTCTTT. This sequence encodes CASSRQGATEAFF.

This rearrangement joins TRBV5-1 to TRBJ2-1; 10 bases align to TRBD2. Germline V gives CDR1 SGHRS, CDR2 YFSETQ. This CDR3 is 15 amino acids long. The trim removed 4 bases at V and 5 bases at J, leaving 6 bases unmatched. The CDR3: CASSLELAGDNEQFF. In nucleotides, the CDR3 is TGCGCCAGCAGCCTTGAGCTAGCGGGAGACAATGAGCAGTTCTTC.

CDR3 DNA: TGTGCCAGCAGCCTTGCGGGAGACGAAAAACTGTTTTTT. It encodes CASSLAGDEKLFF. This chain uses TRBV6-4 with TRBJ1-4; D gene unclear. Germline values: CDR1 MRHNA, CDR2 SNTAGT. Trimming pared 6 bases from V and 8 bases from J, leaving 13 bases between. The CDR3 extends over 13 amino acids.

The CDR3 region is CASDRGNYGYTF. DNA of the CDR3: TGTGCCAGCGACAGGGGGAACTATGGCTACACCTTC. The rearrangement uses TRBV28 and TRBJ1-2, with 9 bases that match TRBD1. Per germline, CDR1 MDHEN and CDR2 SYDVKM. V gave up 8 bases and J gave up 2 bases; unmatched junction bases: 0. CDR3 length: 12 amino acids.

The chain links TRBV14 to TRBJ1-1, with 8 bases that match TRBD1. Germline CDR1 reads SGHDN; CDR2 reads FVKESK. V lost 7 bases and J lost 4; bases outside the gene matches: 8. The CDR3 runs 14 residues. The CDR3 reads CASTVQGAGTEAFF. The CDR3, as DNA: TGTGCCAGCACCGTCCAGGGGGCCGGCACTGAAGCTTTCTTT.

This clone was seen once. The gene calls are TRBV5-5 and TRBJ1-3; the D is unclear. V shed 0 bases and J shed 0 bases, with 7 bases lying between them. The CDR3 has 15 residues. Per germline, CDR1 SGHKS and CDR2 YYEKEE (reference sequence). The CDR3 nucleotides read TGTGCCAGCAGCTTGGTTCCGGTCTCTGGAAACACCATATATTTT. It codes for CASSLVPVSGNTIYF.

Only one count was recorded for this clone. The chain recombines TRBV28 with TRBJ1-6; D not certain. The CDR3 consists of 17 residues. Germline V gene lookup returns CDR1 MDHEN and CDR2 SYDVKM. V was shortened by 5 bases and J by 7 bases, with 21 bases between the two germline ends. The CDR3 spells CASSPSFLGRRNSPLHF. CDR3 in DNA: TGTGCCAGCAGTCCAAGTTTTCTTGGACGGAGGAATTCACCCCTCCACTTT.

This chain connects TRBV6-5 to TRBJ1-1; D is ambiguous. The V end lost 0 bases, the J end lost 0 bases, and 8 bases lay between the germline ends. This CDR3 is 15 amino acids long. Germline-derived CDR1 and CDR2 are MNHEY and SVGAGI. The CDR3 nucleotides read TGTGCCAGCAGTTACTCCTTCCGGGTGAACACTGAAGCTTTCTTT. This sequence encodes CASSYSFRVNTEAFF.

The chain recombines TRBV19 with TRBJ2-3; D unresolved. Trimming removed 3 bases from V and 5 bases from J, with 12 bases in between. The CDR3 is 14 residues long. The germline V gene encodes CDR1 LNHDA and CDR2 SQIVND (reference sequence). CDR3 protein: CASSIGHIGDTQYF. CDR3 DNA sequence: TGTGCCAGTAGTATTGGGCACATTGGAGATACGCAGTATTTT.

The genes are TRBV4-1 and TRBJ2-1, with TRBD2 matching 9 bases. CDR1 is MGHRA and CDR2 is YSYEKL in the germline V gene. The CDR3 runs 14 residues. After removal of 1 base from V and 6 bases from J, the junction contained 1 base not matched to a gene. Written as DNA, the CDR3 is TGCGCCAGCAGCCAAGTACTAGCGGGCAATGAGCAGTTCTTC. Translating it yields CASSQVLAGNEQFF.

V usage is TRBV27 and J usage is TRBJ1-1; 7 bases align to TRBD1. CDR1 MNHEY and CDR2 SMNVEV come from the germline V gene (reference sequence). The CDR3 is made up of 11 amino acids. After removal of 2 bases from V and 11 bases from J, the junction contained 2 bases not matched to a gene. DNA for the CDR3: TGTGCCAGCAGTTTAAGGGGGCTTGCTTTCTTT. It translates to CASSLRGLAFF.

This rearrangement joins TRBV10-3 to TRBJ2-1; D is perhaps TRBD2 (6 bases). V dropped 6 bases and J dropped 0 bases, with 12 bases sitting between them. The CDR3 covers 15 residues. Looked up from germline, CDR1 is ENHRY and CDR2 is SYGVKD. CDR3 sequence: CAIRSRDSSYNEQFF. For the CDR3, the DNA is TGTGCCATCAGAAGTCGGGACTCCTCCTACAATGAGCAGTTCTTC.

The chain joins TRBV27 to TRBJ2-5; D ambiguous. The CDR3 totals 15 residues. Germline V lookup: CDR1 MNHEY, CDR2 SMNVEV (reference sequence). V lost 3 bases, J lost 5 bases, and 16 bases lay in between. CDR3 sequence (DNA): TGTGCCAGCAGTTTCTTACCCGGGTTAAGGGAGACCCAGTACTTC. The encoded protein is CASSFLPGLRETQYF.

The genes are TRBV5-1 and TRBJ2-5, with D possibly matching TRBD2 (6 bases). The CDR3 is 13 residues long. The germline V gene encodes CDR1 SGHRS and CDR2 YFSETQ. Trimming took 0 bases from V and 5 from J, leaving 8 bases between them. The CDR3 loop reads CASSLGGGETQYF. The CDR3 DNA reads as TGCGCCAGCAGCTTGGGAGGAGGGGAGACCCAGTACTTC.

The chain couples TRBV5-1 to TRBJ2-7; D ambiguous. Trimming removed 0 bases at V and 1 base at J, with 17 bases between. In germline, CDR1 is SGHRS, CDR2 YFSETQ. The CDR3 is 17 amino acids. The CDR3 reads CASSLVLMGDASYEQYF. CDR3 nucleotide sequence: TGCGCCAGCAGCTTGGTACTTATGGGCGACGCATCCTACGAGCAGTACTTC.